A single sample is the source of the 8 T cell receptor beta chains below, sequenced in a study of blood T cell repertoires in COVID-19 (dated by TCRdb to 2020 to 2021). Libraries were made using the immunoSEQ multiplex PCR assay. TCRdb's version of the immuneACCESS table is confined to in-frame rearrangements and falls short of the full clone set. An unresolved V gene accounts for under half of the shortfall where checked; the remainder is of unknown origin. A total of about 410,000 clones appear in this sample, 80% to 90% of them only once. Of the sample, almost 1.5% falls within the top ten clones. The specimen was peripheral blood. The receptors were sampled from a woman aged 25 to 45 with active or convalescent COVID-19.

The rearrangement joins TRBV27 to TRBJ2-3; TRBD2 aligns across 7 bases. The V gene's germline CDR1 is MNHEY and CDR2 SMNVEV (reference sequence). CDR3 length equals 17 residues. The ends lost 3 bases at V and 1 base at J; junction bases unmatched: 10. The CDR3 nucleotides read TGTGCCAGCAGTTTCCCCTCTAGTGCGGGGGGCACAGATACGCAGTATTTT. Encoded protein: CASSFPSSAGGTDTQYF.

V gene TRBV10-3 combines with J gene TRBJ2-1, with 8 nucleotides matching TRBD2. This CDR3 region has 16 residues. V trimming: 2 bases; J trimming: 6 bases; junction bases outside the gene matches: 9. Germline CDR1 reads ENHRY; CDR2 reads SYGVKD. The DNA of the CDR3 is TGTGCCATCAGTGAGGGGAGCGGGGGTGGGTCCAATGAGCAGTTCTTC. This encodes CAISEGSGGGSNEQFF.

J is TRBJ2-5 and V is TRBV29-1; D is perhaps TRBD2 (6 bases). CDR1 and CDR2 from the germline V gene are SQVTM and ANQGSEA. V lost 0 bases and J lost 2, with 10 bases in between. The CDR3 has 14 residues. CDR3 sequence reads: CSVEDPGGQETQYF. The CDR3 region has the DNA TGCAGCGTTGAAGATCCCGGGGGTCAAGAGACCCAGTACTTC.

The chain combines TRBV5-4 with TRBJ2-1; maybe TRBD2 (6 bases). V lost 4 bases to trimming and J lost 2 bases, with 13 bases between them. The V gene's germline CDR1 is SGHNT and CDR2 YYREEE (reference sequence). This CDR3 region has 15 residues. CDR3 DNA sequence: TGTGCCAGCAGCCCGCGGGGACCTGCCTACAATGAGCAGTTCTTC. It translates to CASSPRGPAYNEQFF.

The genes are TRBV3-1 (or the pseudogene TRBV3-2) and TRBJ1-2; D gene unclear. The V end was cut by 4 bases, the J end by 8 bases, with 14 bases between. The CDR3 runs to 13 residues. Germline V gene sequence: CDR1 LGHDT, CDR2 YNNKEL (reference sequence). Here the CDR3 reads CASSPQDNQGYTF. CDR3 coding DNA: TGTGCCAGCAGCCCCCAGGATAATCAGGGCTACACCTTC.

In this sample, this clone turned up once. The chain links TRBV5-8 to TRBJ2-7; 8 nucleotides line up with TRBD2. CDR3 length: 18 amino acids. V dropped 1 base and J dropped 0; count of bases not matched to a gene: 12. Germline values: CDR1 SGHTS, CDR2 YDEGEE. DNA for the CDR3: TGTGCCAGCAGCTTGTTTCCGCGGGAGGCTTTAAGCTCCTACGAGCAGTACTTC. It translates to CASSLFPREALSSYEQYF.

This chain joins TRBV11-3 and TRBJ2-5; TRBD1 might be the D (5 bases). Germline V lookup: CDR1 SGHNT, CDR2 YENEEA. Trimming shortened V by 5 bases and J by 1 base, and 11 bases separated the two germline ends. CDR3 length: 14 residues. CDR3 sequence (DNA): TGTGCCAGCAGCGCCCAGGGCGGCCAAGAGACCCAGTACTTC. This codes for CASSAQGGQETQYF. The full variable domain, in which reference TRBV11-3 and TRBJ2-5 provide the parts outside the CDR3, is EAGVVQSPRYKIIEKKQPVAFWCNPISGHNTLYWYLQNLGQGPELLIRYENEEAVDDSQLPKDRFSAERLKGVDSTLKIQPAELGDSAVYLCASSAQGGQETQYFGPGTRLLVL.

J is TRBJ1-2 and V is TRBV29-1; the D is unclear. This CDR3 is built from 14 residues. Germline CDR1 SQVTM, CDR2 ANQGSEA. Trimming pared 3 bases from V and 2 bases from J, leaving 13 bases between. The CDR3: CSVEQGALNYGYTF. CDR3 DNA sequence: TGCAGCGTTGAGCAAGGAGCCCTCAACTATGGCTACACCTTC.